This T cell receptor (beta chain) was identified during a study of T-cell memory formation after mild COVID-19. Study-level points and caveats: Clones shrinking from day 15 to 85 showed even CD4/CD8 mixes; later expanders tilted CD4+. Researchers could not confirm that second-wave clones peaking on day 37 targeted SARS-CoV-2. The pre-infection memory compartment contained some responding clones, suggesting cross-reactive memory joined. CM and EM subsets held most contracting CD4+ clones; EMRA held CD8+ ones.

TCRdb re-called the 5' RACE reads through MiXCR, storing one row per CDR3 protein. Among 90,000 to 130,000 distinct CDR3 sequences listed, roughly a sixth were seen once. Regarding this clonotype: Its antigen is currently unknown.

Germline V gene sequence: CDR1 ENHRY, CDR2 SYGVKD. CDR3 length: 14 amino acids. V dropped 6 bases and J dropped 3 bases, with 14 bases sitting between them. The rearrangement uses TRBV10-3 and TRBJ1-2, with D perhaps matching TRBD1 (5 bases). The sequenced sample was PBMCs or a T cell subset sorted from them (not recorded which). The source of this sequence is a young man who had mild COVID-19 (a few samples of this study predate the infection). Cell type and time point are not known. CDR3 amino acids: CAIRPRQSDYGYTF. The CDR3 DNA sequence: TGTGCCATCAGGCCCCGACAGAGCGACTATGGCTACACCTTC.